Sequencing of this T cell receptor (beta chain) was carried out in a study of blood T cells in healthy people across ages. General observations from the study: Versus aged donors, long-lived donors had higher diversity and more naive CD4+ cells.

A note on this clonotype: Its matching antigen is unknown.

CDR3 length: 13 amino acids. Germline CDR1 and CDR2: DFQATT and SNEGSKA (reference sequence). Trimming left V 3 bases short and J 8 bases short, with 16 bases between. Together with a sample-barcoded 5' primer, a J-beta primer mix was included in a second PCR lasting roughly 6 to 12 cycles. Unique molecular identifiers of 12 random nucleotides labeled each cDNA. TCRdb redid the calling of the 5' RACE reads with MiXCR, one entry per CDR3 protein. The sample includes some 900,000 distinct CDR3 sequences, roughly 50% of them seen just once. The origin of this receptor is a man aged 25 to 40 in good health. The sample comprised blood. This rearrangement joins TRBV20-1 to TRBJ1-2, with TRBD1 as a possible D gene (5 bases). CDR3 sequence reads: CSASATGARGYTF. The CDR3 nucleotides are TGCAGTGCTAGCGCTACAGGAGCTCGAGGCTACACCTTC.